One and the same sample provided the 14 T cell receptor beta chains below, sequenced in a study of Graves' ophthalmopathy and Graves' hyperthyroidism. RNA transcripts were the source from which TCR beta CDR3 regions were amplified. HTBI primers were employed in first-round RT-PCR, then a second-round multiplex PCR followed. From the multiplex PCR reads, TCRdb called clonotypes with MiXCR, one entry per CDR3 protein. Among about 230,000 distinct CDR3 sequences, around 42% were seen once, and the ten largest hold roughly half. Source material: peripheral blood. Source of these receptors: an adult man with Graves' ophthalmopathy.

This clonotype came up a few times. This chain joins TRBV4-1 and TRBJ2-5; either TRBD1 or TRBD2 may fit D (5 bases each). The CDR3 loop spans 14 amino acids. V lost 2 bases to trimming and J lost 4 bases, with 11 bases between them. Germline CDR1 and CDR2: MGHRA and YSYEKL. The chain's CDR3 is CASSQRGVSETQYF. The CDR3 DNA is TGCGCCAGCAGCCAAAGGGGAGTGTCAGAGACCCAGTACTTC.

V gene TRBV10-2 combines with J gene TRBJ2-5; TRBD2 matches at 11 bases. The CDR3 totals 18 residues. V lost 6 bases to trimming and J lost 2 bases; unmatched junction nucleotides: 14. Germline V gene lookup returns CDR1 WSHSY and CDR2 SAAADI. CDR3 sequence (DNA): TGCGCCAGCAGCTTGCCTTTACTAGCGGGAGATTCACAAGAGACCCAGTACTTC. Protein product: CASSLPLLAGDSQETQYF.

This sequence joins TRBV13 and TRBJ2-7, with D perhaps given as TRBD1 or TRBD2 (5 bases each). Looked up from germline, CDR1 is PRHDT and CDR2 is FYEKMQ (reference sequence). This CDR3 comprises 15 residues. The V and J ends lost 3 bases and 1 base respectively, with 13 bases between them. The CDR3 sequence: CASSLAGTKSYEQYF. The CDR3 bases are TGTGCCAGCAGCTTGGCCGGGACCAAGTCCTACGAGCAGTACTTC.

This chain uses TRBV6-5 with TRBJ2-3; TRBD1 aligns across 9 bases. V shed 4 bases, J shed 6 bases, and the junction held 8 bases outside the gene matches. Germline CDR1 MNHEY, CDR2 SVGAGI. This CDR3 has 15 amino acids. CDR3 residues: CASSFGQGNVDTQYF. The CDR3, as DNA: TGTGCCAGCAGTTTCGGACAGGGGAATGTGGATACGCAGTATTTT.

This clonotype was recorded only once. The chain carries TRBV19 and TRBJ1-2; TRBD1 matches at 9 bases. The germline CDR1 and CDR2 sequences are LNHDA and SQIVND (reference sequence). CDR3 length equals 16 residues. V was clipped by 3 bases and J by 1 base; unmatched bases: 6. The CDR3 sequence: CASSIETGGNNYGYTF. For the CDR3, the DNA is TGTGCCAGTAGTATCGAGACAGGGGGAAATAACTATGGCTACACCTTC.

This clonotype turned up a few times. Written as DNA, the CDR3 is TGTGCCAGCAGTCCCCTTACACAGGGGCACGAGCAGTACTTC. This codes for CASSPLTQGHEQYF. V gene TRBV6-2 or TRBV6-3 combines with J gene TRBJ2-7; 7 bases match TRBD1. The CDR3 spans 14 residues. Looked up from germline, CDR1 is MNHEY and CDR2 is SVGEGT. Unmatched junction bases numbered 9, after V lost 5 bases and J lost 5 bases.

The chain employs TRBV5-1 and TRBJ1-2; no definite D call. Per the germline V gene, CDR1 is SGHRS and CDR2 is YFSETQ. CDR3 length: 14 amino acids. V lost 0 bases and J lost 2, with 8 bases in between. CDR3 coding DNA: TGCGCCAGCAGCTTGGAGGCAGTCAACTATGGCTACACCTTC. It encodes CASSLEAVNYGYTF.

This clonotype was recorded many times. J is TRBJ1-6 and V is TRBV25-1; 7 bases fit TRBD1. Per the germline V gene, CDR1 is MGHDK and CDR2 is SYGVNS. Trimming at V came to 2 bases and at J to 4 bases, leaving 5 bases not matched to a gene. The CDR3 consists of 16 residues. CDR3 residues: CASSERAGGYNSPLHF. In DNA form, the CDR3 reads TGTGCCAGCAGTGAACGGGCAGGGGGATATAATTCACCCCTCCACTTT.

The sample holds a few counts of this clonotype. The rearrangement uses TRBV29-1 and TRBJ1-2, with D maybe TRBD1 (5 bases). The germline gives CDR1 SQVTM, CDR2 ANQGSEA. The V and J ends lost 4 bases and 4 bases respectively, with 13 bases between them. This CDR3 region has 13 residues. CDR3 protein: CSVVSGRGYGYTF. The CDR3 coding sequence is TGCAGCGTTGTTTCAGGGAGGGGCTATGGCTACACCTTC.

This clonotype came up a few times. The rearrangement joins TRBV2 to TRBJ2-7, with D possibly being TRBD1 or TRBD2 (6 bases each). Trimming removed 7 bases from V and 7 bases from J, with 20 bases in between. The CDR3 length is 14 residues. Germline V gene data show CDR1 as SNHLY and CDR2 as FYNNEI. CDR3 sequence: CASTSWAGAGEQYF. Written as DNA, the CDR3 is TGTGCCAGCACTTCCTGGGCAGGGGCGGGAGAGCAGTACTTC. Full variable domain (outside the CDR3, taken from reference TRBV2 and TRBJ2-7): EPEVTQTPSHQVTQMGQEVILRCVPISNHLYFYWYRQILGQKVEFLVSFYNNEISEKSEIFDDQFSVERPDGSNFTLKIRSTKLEDSAMYFCASTSWAGAGEQYFGPGTRLTVT.

The chain couples TRBV5-5 to TRBJ1-2; D remains unclear. The CDR3 is made up of 13 amino acids. Trimming stripped 3 bases from V and 4 bases from J, with 10 bases between. The germline gives CDR1 SGHKS, CDR2 YYEKEE (reference sequence). Written as DNA, the CDR3 is TGTGCCAGCAGCTCACAGAACTTCTATGGCTACACCTTC. Protein product: CASSSQNFYGYTF.

This clonotype has just a few counts. The chain employs TRBV2 and TRBJ1-1; weak D call: TRBD1 (6 bases). Trimming stripped 4 bases from V and 1 base from J, with 13 bases between. The V gene's germline CDR1 is SNHLY and CDR2 FYNNEI. CDR3 length: 15 residues. The CDR3 reads CASSGTGYGNTEAFF. The DNA of the CDR3 is TGTGCCAGCAGTGGAACAGGGTACGGGAACACTGAAGCTTTCTTT.

The V and J genes are TRBV12-3 or TRBV12-4 and TRBJ2-7; D not resolved. There are 12 residues in the CDR3. Trimming removed 2 bases from V and 9 bases from J, with 11 bases in between. CDR3 residues: CASSLFGKSQYF. The CDR3 bases are TGTGCCAGCAGTTTATTCGGCAAATCGCAGTACTTC.

In DNA form, the CDR3 reads TGCGCCAGCAGCTTGGCCCGGACAGGGACCAACTATGGCTACACCTTC. Protein product: CASSLARTGTNYGYTF. The chain couples TRBV5-1 to TRBJ1-2; 8 nucleotides align to TRBD1. The length of the CDR3 is 16 residues. From germline, CDR1 is SGHRS and CDR2 YFSETQ. V trimming: 0 bases; J trimming: 2 bases; junction bases outside the gene matches: 6. Full variable domain (remainder filled in from reference TRBV5-1 and TRBJ1-2): KAGVTQTPRYLIKTRGQQVTLSCSPISGHRSVSWYQQTPGQGLQFLFEYFSETQRNKGNFPGRFSGRQFSNSRSEMNVSTLELGDSALYLCASSLARTGTNYGYTFGSGTRLTVV.